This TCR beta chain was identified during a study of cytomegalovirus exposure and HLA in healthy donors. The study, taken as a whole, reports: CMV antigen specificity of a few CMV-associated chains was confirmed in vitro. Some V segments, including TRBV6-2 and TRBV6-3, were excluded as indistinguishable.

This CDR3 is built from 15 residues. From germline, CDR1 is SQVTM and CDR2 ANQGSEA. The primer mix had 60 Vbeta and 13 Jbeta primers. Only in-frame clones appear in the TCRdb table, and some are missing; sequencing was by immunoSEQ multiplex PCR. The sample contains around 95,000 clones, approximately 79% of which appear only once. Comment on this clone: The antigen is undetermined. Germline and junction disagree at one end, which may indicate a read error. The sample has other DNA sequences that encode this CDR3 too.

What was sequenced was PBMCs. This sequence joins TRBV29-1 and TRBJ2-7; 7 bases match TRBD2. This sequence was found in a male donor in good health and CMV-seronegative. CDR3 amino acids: CSVEKGGAGSSEQYF. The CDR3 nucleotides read TGCAGCGTTGAAAAGGGAGGAGCGGGATCCTCCGAGCAGTACTTC.